This T cell receptor (beta chain) was sequenced during a study of a mutant IDH1 vaccine in newly diagnosed glioma. For the study at large: First vaccine doses came 4-6 weeks after radiotherapy alone, or with temozolomide cycles.

Comments on this clone: Its antigen is unknown.

Germline loops: CDR1 KGHSH, CDR2 LQKENI. The CDR3 is 17 residues long. V was clipped by 0 bases and J by 6 bases; unmatched bases: 5. Sequencing was performed with immunoSEQ multiplex PCR; in TCRdb, only in-frame clones are kept and a portion is missing. The profile shows approximately 60,000 clones, 70% to 90% of them singletons. Time point given: week 5, during vaccination. Mutant IDH1 20-mer peptide, at 300 ug, made up each vaccine dose, with topical imiquimod. This TCR derives from a woman in her forties with glioma. The source material was PBMCs, sampled from a glioma patient whose treatment included an IDH1 peptide vaccine. This chain joins TRBV18 and TRBJ2-1; TRBD2 aligns across 13 bases. The CDR3 sequence is CASSPPGGLAGFNEQFF. The CDR3, as DNA: TGTGCCAGCTCACCACCGGGGGGACTAGCGGGGTTCAATGAGCAGTTCTTC. Full variable domain (missing parts from reference TRBV18 and TRBJ2-1): NAGVMQNPRHLVRRRGQEARLRCSPMKGHSHVYWYRQLPEEGLKFMVYLQKENIIDESGMPKERFSAEFPKEGPSILRIQQVVRGDSAAYFCASSPPGGLAGFNEQFFGPGTRLTVL.